This T cell receptor (beta chain) was retrieved from a study of control samples from healthy donors and cancer patients. This clone was found a few times. There are 13 residues in the CDR3. V lost 4 bases and J lost 11; bases outside the gene matches: 11. Germline V gene data show CDR1 as SGHNT and CDR2 as YYREEE (reference sequence). This table comes from immunoSEQ multiplex PCR, and its TCRdb copy is limited to in-frame clones, with some not included. The data hold around 94,000 clones, with 70% to 90% observed a single time. The chain combines TRBV5-4 with TRBJ2-7, with 8 bases lining up with TRBD2. Specimen: blood. This sequence was found in a woman between 45 and 60 years old in good health. In DNA form, the CDR3 reads TGTGCCAGCAGCCTATCGACTAGCGCCTTAGAGTACTTC. This encodes CASSLSTSALEYF.